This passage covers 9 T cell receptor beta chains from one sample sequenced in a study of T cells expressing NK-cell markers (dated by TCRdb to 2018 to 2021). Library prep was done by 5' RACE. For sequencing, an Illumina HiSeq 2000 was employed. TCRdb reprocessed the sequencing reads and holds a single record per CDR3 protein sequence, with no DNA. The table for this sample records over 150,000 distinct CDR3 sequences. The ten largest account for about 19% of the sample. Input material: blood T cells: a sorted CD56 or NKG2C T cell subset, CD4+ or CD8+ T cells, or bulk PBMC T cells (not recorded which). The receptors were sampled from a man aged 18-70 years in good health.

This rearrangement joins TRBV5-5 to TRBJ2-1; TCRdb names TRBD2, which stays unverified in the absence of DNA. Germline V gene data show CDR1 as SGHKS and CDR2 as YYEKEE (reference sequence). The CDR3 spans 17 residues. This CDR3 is CASSLFGGAMPYNEQFF.

The chain's CDR3 is CASSLETGNTEAFF. The J gene is TRBJ1-1, the V gene TRBV11-1; TCRdb returns TRBD1, unconfirmable since there is no DNA. From germline, CDR1 is SGHAT and CDR2 FQDESV (reference sequence). CDR3 length: 14 amino acids.

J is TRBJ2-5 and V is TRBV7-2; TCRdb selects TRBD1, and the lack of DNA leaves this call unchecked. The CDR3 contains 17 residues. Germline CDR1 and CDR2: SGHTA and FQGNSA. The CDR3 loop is CASSRTNREKYQETQYF.

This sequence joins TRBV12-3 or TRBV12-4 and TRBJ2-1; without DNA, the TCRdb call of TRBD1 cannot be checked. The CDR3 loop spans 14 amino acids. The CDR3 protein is CASSLDSRRDEQFF.

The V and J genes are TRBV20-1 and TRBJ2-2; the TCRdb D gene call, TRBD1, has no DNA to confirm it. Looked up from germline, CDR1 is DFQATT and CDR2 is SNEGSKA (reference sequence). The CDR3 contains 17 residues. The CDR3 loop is CSARDPFNLQGSGELFF.

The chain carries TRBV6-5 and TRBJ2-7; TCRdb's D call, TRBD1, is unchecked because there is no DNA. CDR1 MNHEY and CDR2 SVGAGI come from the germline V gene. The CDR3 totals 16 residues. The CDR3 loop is CASSYSGQGGSYEQYF.

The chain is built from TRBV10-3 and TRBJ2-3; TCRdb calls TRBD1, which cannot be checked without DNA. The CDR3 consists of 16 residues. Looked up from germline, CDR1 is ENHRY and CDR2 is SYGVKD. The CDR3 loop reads CAISESSRITTDTQYF.

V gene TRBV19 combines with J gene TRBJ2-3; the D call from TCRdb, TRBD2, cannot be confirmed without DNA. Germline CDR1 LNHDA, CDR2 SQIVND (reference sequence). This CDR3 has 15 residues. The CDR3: CASSSRGSRADTQYF.

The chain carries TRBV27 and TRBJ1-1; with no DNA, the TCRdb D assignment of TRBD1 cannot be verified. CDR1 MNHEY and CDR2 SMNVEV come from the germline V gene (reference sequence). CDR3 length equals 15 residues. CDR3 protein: CASSFHRVLNTEAFF.